The 7 T cell receptor beta chains below all came from one sample that was sequenced in a study of control samples from healthy donors and cancer patients. Libraries were prepared by immunoSEQ multiplex PCR; TCRdb keeps only in-frame clonotypes and omits some of them. The table lists around 190,000 clones, around nine tenths of them singletons. Specimen: blood. The receptors come from a man aged 25 to 45 in good health.

This chain joins TRBV18 and TRBJ1-3, with D possibly matching TRBD1 (5 bases). The V gene's germline CDR1 is KGHSH and CDR2 LQKENI. This CDR3 has 13 amino acids. Trimming cost V 0 bases and J 6 bases, with 6 bases left between them. CDR3: CASSPPGANTIYF. CDR3 in DNA: TGTGCCAGCTCACCACCCGGGGCAAACACCATATATTTT. Full variable domain (outside the CDR3, taken from reference TRBV18 and TRBJ1-3): NAGVMQNPRHLVRRRGQEARLRCSPMKGHSHVYWYRQLPEEGLKFMVYLQKENIIDESGMPKERFSAEFPKEGPSILRIQQVVRGDSAAYFCASSPPGANTIYFGEGSWLTVV.

V is TRBV5-4 and J is TRBJ1-2, with 7 positions matching TRBD1. The germline gives CDR1 SGHNT, CDR2 YYREEE (reference sequence). The CDR3 is 14 amino acids. Germline trimming cut 3 bases from V and 4 bases from J; bases unmatched to any gene: 6. Here the CDR3 DNA reads TGTGCCAGCAGCTCCGGGACAGACGGCTATGGCTACACCTTC. Protein product: CASSSGTDGYGYTF.

This clone was found a few times. The V call is TRBV7-8, the J call TRBJ2-3; 11 bases fit TRBD1. V trimming: 5 bases; J trimming: 0 bases; junction bases outside the gene matches: 4. The CDR3 consists of 16 residues. In germline, CDR1 is SGHVS, CDR2 FQNEAQ. CDR3 protein: CASSPGQGVSTDTQYF. CDR3 DNA: TGTGCCAGCAGCCCGGGACAGGGGGTGAGCACAGATACGCAGTATTTT.

J is TRBJ1-2 and V is TRBV12-3 or TRBV12-4; D is unresolved. V was trimmed by 6 bases and J by 2 bases, leaving 10 bases between them. This CDR3 has 13 residues. The CDR3 region has the DNA TGTGCCAGCAGACCGACGGTGAACTATGGCTACACCTTC. Translated: CASRPTVNYGYTF.

This chain links TRBV24-1 with TRBJ2-3, with D hard to call. This CDR3 has 16 residues. V was trimmed by 0 bases and J by 1 base, leaving 10 bases between them. CDR1 is KGHDR and CDR2 is SFDVKD in the germline V gene. The CDR3 sequence is CATSDLGRSGTDTQYF. The CDR3 nucleotides read TGTGCCACCAGTGATTTGGGTCGTAGTGGCACAGATACGCAGTATTTT.

The chain is built from TRBV28 and TRBJ1-4; a possible D gene is TRBD1 (5 bases). V lost 6 bases to trimming and J lost 8 bases, with 19 bases between them. In germline, CDR1 is MDHEN, CDR2 SYDVKM. The CDR3 contains 15 residues. The CDR3: CASSQKAEEGEKLFF. CDR3 bases: TGTGCCAGCAGCCAAAAAGCTGAAGAGGGGGAAAAACTGTTTTTT.

V usage is TRBV30 and J usage is TRBJ1-6; D might be TRBD1 (5 bases). The CDR3 has 13 residues. Trimming took 6 bases from V and 5 from J, leaving 11 bases between them. Per the germline V gene, CDR1 is GTSNPN and CDR2 is SVGIG (reference sequence). DNA of the CDR3: TGTGCCTGTCGTATACAGGATAATTCACCCCTCCACTTT. It specifies CACRIQDNSPLHF.